One sample yielded the 3 T cell receptor beta chains listed below, sequenced in a study of patients and donors after allogeneic stem cell transplantation. TCRdb re-called the RT-PCR reads through MiXCR, storing one row per CDR3 protein. The sample consists of approximately 200,000 distinct CDR3 sequences, around 40% of them appearing once. The sequenced sample was blood, either unsorted or a sorted T cell fraction (not recorded which). The receptors derive from a human donor who was either an allogeneic HSCT recipient or a stem cell or donor lymphocyte infusion donor (not recorded which). It is not recorded whose cells these are; they may come from a transplant donor.

The chain uses TRBV20-1 and TRBJ1-4; 7 nucleotides match TRBD1. CDR1 is DFQATT, CDR2 SNEGSKA, per germline (reference sequence). Trimming took 5 bases from V and 6 from J; bases not matched to a gene: 3. The CDR3 loop spans 12 amino acids. CDR3 in amino acids: CSASGTDEKLFF. The CDR3 DNA follows: TGCAGTGCTTCCGGGACAGATGAAAAACTGTTTTTT.

In this sample, this clonotype turned up a few times. The chain carries TRBV28 and TRBJ1-2; D is ambiguous. The CDR3 extends over 14 amino acids. The V gene lost 3 bases and the J gene lost 2 bases, with 10 bases spanning the gap. Germline CDR1 and CDR2: MDHEN and SYDVKM. CDR3 region: CASSFAPRNYGYTF. The CDR3 DNA reads TGTGCCAGCAGTTTTGCCCCCCGGAACTATGGCTACACCTTC.

The chain is built from TRBV5-1 and TRBJ2-5; 7 bases are shared with TRBD1. CDR1 is SGHRS, CDR2 YFSETQ, per germline. The CDR3 loop spans 13 amino acids. The junction had 2 bases not matched to a gene; V was cut back by 3 bases and J by 3 bases. CDR3 in DNA: TGCGCCAGCAGCTCCGACAGGGAAGAGACCCAGTACTTC. It yields the protein CASSSDREETQYF.